Below are 8 T cell receptor beta chains sequenced from a single sample in a study of T cells after yellow fever vaccination. TCRdb re-analysed the 5' RACE reads in MiXCR, keeping a single row per CDR3 protein. Of 450,000 to 600,000 distinct CDR3 sequences in the sample, roughly 17% are singletons; the top ten hold 17%. Specimen: PBMCs, collected 5 days after the first yellow fever vaccination. The receptor set was obtained from a man between 18 and 29 years old who received the YFV17D yellow fever vaccine.

The V call is TRBV29-1, the J call TRBJ1-4, with no clear D. Germline CDR1 and CDR2: SQVTM and ANQGSEA. The V end lost 6 bases, the J end lost 4 bases, and 12 bases lay between the germline ends. The CDR3 sequence is 13 residues long. The CDR3 spells CSVRGNYNEKLFF. CDR3 in DNA: TGCAGCGTCCGAGGGAATTATAATGAAAAACTGTTTTTT.

The table lists this clonotype with many counts. The chain joins TRBV6-4 to TRBJ2-1, with 11 bases identical to TRBD1. The CDR3 is 16 residues long. Germline V gene sequence: CDR1 MRHNA, CDR2 SNTAGT. Trimming cost V 5 bases and J 4 bases; bases outside gene matches: 7. The CDR3 nucleotides are TGTGCCAGCAGTCCTGGGGGACAGGGGGAGTACAATGAGCAGTTCTTC. Translating gives CASSPGGQGEYNEQFF.

Only a few counts were recorded for this clonotype. The chain joins TRBV12-3 or TRBV12-4 to TRBJ1-5, with a possible D match to TRBD1 (6 bases). This CDR3 is 15 amino acids long. Trimming shortened V by 3 bases and J by 7 bases, and 16 bases separated the two germline ends. In DNA, the CDR3 is TGTGCCAGCAGTTTGGCGGGGGCGCTCAGCCAGCCCCAGCATTTT. Protein: CASSLAGALSQPQHF.

The chain links TRBV6-1 to TRBJ1-1; the D is unclear. V lost 7 bases and J lost 0, with 15 bases in between. The V gene's germline CDR1 is MNHNS and CDR2 SASEGT. The CDR3 totals 15 residues. CDR3 in DNA: TGTGCCAGCATAACTATCAGAGCCATGAACACTGAAGCTTTCTTT. Residues: CASITIRAMNTEAFF.

This clonotype was counted at least ten times. The V gene is TRBV12-3 or TRBV12-4, the J gene TRBJ2-2, with D unresolved. The CDR3 covers 15 residues. Between the trimmed V and J ends, which lost 7 bases and 6 bases, there was a span of 18 bases. CDR3 DNA: TGTGCCAGCACCATACTAACCCCACGCGCCGGGGAGCTGTTTTTT. It specifies CASTILTPRAGELFF.

This chain links TRBV20-1 with TRBJ2-3; D is perhaps TRBD2 (6 bases). Trimming took 4 bases from V and 2 from J, leaving 19 bases between them. The CDR3 is 16 residues long. Germline CDR1 reads DFQATT; CDR2 reads SNEGSKA (reference sequence). The chain's CDR3 is CSAKIADTIATDTQYF. For the CDR3, the DNA is TGCAGTGCTAAAATAGCGGATACTATCGCCACAGATACGCAGTATTTT.

The chain is built from TRBV7-2 and TRBJ2-2; weak D call: TRBD2 (5 bases). Germline CDR1 is SGHTA and CDR2 is FQGNSA. The CDR3 has 15 residues. Trimming took 2 bases from V and 2 from J, leaving 9 bases between them. CDR3 sequence (DNA): TGTGCCAGCAGCTTACAGAGGGTAAACACCGGGGAGCTGTTTTTT. The encoded protein is CASSLQRVNTGELFF.

J is TRBJ1-6 and V is TRBV5-1; D ambiguous. CDR1 and CDR2 from the germline V gene are SGHRS and YFSETQ. The CDR3 is 14 amino acids. The ends were cut back, 3 bases at V and 5 bases at J, with 9 bases in the middle. Written as DNA, the CDR3 is TGCGCCAGCAGCTGGGGTGGTGATAATTCACCCCTCCACTTT. Protein product: CASSWGGDNSPLHF.